One and the same sample provided the 14 T cell receptor beta chains below, sequenced in a study of T cell repertoires in cytomegalovirus infection. TCRdb independently ran MiXCR on the reads; one entry per CDR3 protein. The table has around 280,000 distinct CDR3 sequences, roughly 13% seen once; the top ten hold around 8.7%. Source material: PBMCs. The receptors come from a human donor in good health (CMV status not recorded). Some clones in this sample may be carry-over from other donors' samples.

This clonotype has a count of ten or more. The genes are TRBV7-8 and TRBJ2-7; 7 nucleotides match TRBD2. J gave up 3 bases and V 1 base, and 3 bases lay outside the gene matches. The length of the CDR3 is 14 residues. Per the germline V gene, CDR1 is SGHVS and CDR2 is FQNEAQ. The CDR3 bases are TGTGCCAGCAGCTTAGAGTGGGGGGGCTACGAGCAGTACTTC. It specifies CASSLEWGGYEQYF.

This clonotype was seen repeatedly, ten times or more. The genes are TRBV7-2 and TRBJ2-7; no firm D call. CDR1 is SGHTA and CDR2 is FQGNSA in the germline V gene. Between the trimmed V and J ends, which lost 3 bases and 3 bases, there was a span of 6 bases. This CDR3 region has 12 residues. CDR3 bases: TGTGCCAGCAGCTTTCTCGGCTACGAGCAGTACTTC. Its protein is CASSFLGYEQYF.

The chain uses TRBV2 and TRBJ2-7; D gene uncertain. Germline V gene lookup returns CDR1 SNHLY and CDR2 FYNNEI. V lost 2 bases and J lost 6, with 11 bases in between. The CDR3 is made up of 13 amino acids. The CDR3: CASSESDEREQYF. CDR3 nucleotides: TGTGCCAGCAGTGAATCAGACGAGCGCGAGCAGTACTTC.

The chain combines TRBV29-1 with TRBJ2-5, with D possibly being TRBD1 or TRBD2 (7 bases each). Germline loops: CDR1 SQVTM, CDR2 ANQGSEA. The CDR3 length is 16 residues. Trimming removed 7 bases from V and 1 base from J, with 22 bases in between. The CDR3 sequence is CSGVLHRGGGQETQYF. CDR3 coding DNA: TGCAGCGGTGTCCTTCACAGGGGCGGGGGCCAAGAGACCCAGTACTTC.

This clonotype has only a few counts. V is TRBV20-1 and J is TRBJ1-5; TRBD1 agrees at 7 bases. CDR3 length: 12 amino acids. CDR1 and CDR2 from the germline V gene are DFQATT and SNEGSKA (reference sequence). Written as DNA, the CDR3 is TGCAGCCCGGGGCAGGGGGATCAGCCCCAGCATTTT. Encoded protein: CSPGQGDQPQHF.

The gene calls are TRBV24-1 and TRBJ2-3; 8 bases align to TRBD1. The CDR3 is 16 residues long. The ends lost 8 bases at V and 2 bases at J; junction bases unmatched: 11. CDR1 KGHDR and CDR2 SFDVKD come from the germline V gene. In DNA, the CDR3 is TGTGCCACCAATGACCCGGGACAGGCCCACACAGATACGCAGTATTTT. As protein: CATNDPGQAHTDTQYF.

This clonotype has ten or more counts. The chain is built from TRBV19 and TRBJ2-1, with 9 bases fitting TRBD1. The trim removed 2 bases at V and 7 bases at J, leaving 15 bases unmatched. Germline CDR1 is LNHDA and CDR2 is SQIVND (reference sequence). CDR3 length: 18 residues. The CDR3 spells CASSILRRGTGRPNEQFF. Here the CDR3 DNA reads TGTGCCAGTAGTATACTCCGCCGCGGGACAGGGAGGCCGAATGAGCAGTTCTTC.

This clonotype has at least ten counts. This sequence joins TRBV7-3 and TRBJ1-6; weak D call: TRBD1 (6 bases). Germline V CDR1 and CDR2: SGHTA, FQGTGA. The CDR3 loop spans 14 amino acids. V lost 5 bases and J lost 6, with 11 bases in between. CDR3 residues: CASSQQGGNSPLHF. CDR3 coding DNA: TGTGCCAGCAGCCAACAGGGAGGTAATTCACCCCTCCACTTT.

This clonotype was recorded many times. CDR3 sequence: CASSFPGQRYYEQYF. The CDR3 DNA is TGTGCCAGCAGCTTCCCGGGACAGCGATACTACGAGCAGTACTTC. This chain links TRBV7-9 with TRBJ2-7; 7 nucleotides match TRBD1. The CDR3 loop spans 15 amino acids. The V gene's germline CDR1 is SEHNR and CDR2 FQNEAQ (reference sequence). The V gene end was trimmed by 3 bases and the J gene end by 3 bases; junction bases not matched to a gene: 8. The variable domain in full, completed from reference TRBV7-9 and TRBJ2-7, reads DTGVSQNPRHKITKRGQNVTFRCDPISEHNRLYWYRQTLGQGPEFLTYFQNEAQLEKSRLLSDRFSAERPKGSFSTLEIQRTEQGDSAMYLCASSFPGQRYYEQYFGPGTRLTVT.

This clonotype was seen only a few times. The chain is built from TRBV2 and TRBJ2-3; D may be TRBD1 (6 bases). Trimming stripped 8 bases from V and 4 bases from J, with 13 bases between. Germline values: CDR1 SNHLY, CDR2 FYNNEI. The CDR3 consists of 13 residues. The CDR3 coding sequence is TGTGCCAGCGCCCCAGGGGTCCCAGATACGCAGTATTTT. Protein: CASAPGVPDTQYF.

The chain links TRBV7-9 to TRBJ2-5; D is unresolved. CDR1 and CDR2 from the germline V gene are SEHNR and FQNEAQ (reference sequence). This CDR3 has 15 residues. Trimming took 7 bases from V and 5 from J, leaving 20 bases between them. Here the CDR3 reads CASTYTGLISETQYF. The CDR3 bases are TGTGCCAGCACCTACACCGGGCTAATCAGTGAGACCCAGTACTTC.

This clonotype was seen repeatedly, ten times or more. This chain links TRBV7-2 with TRBJ1-5, with TRBD1 as a possible D gene (5 bases). V lost 3 bases and J 7 bases, leaving 10 bases between the germline ends. This CDR3 is 13 amino acids long. The germline V gene has CDR1 SGHTA and CDR2 FQGNSA. Here the CDR3 reads CASSFTGVQPQHF. CDR3 sequence (DNA): TGTGCCAGCAGCTTTACAGGTGTCCAGCCCCAGCATTTT. Using reference TRBV7-2 and TRBJ1-5 for the parts outside the CDR3, the full variable domain is GAGVSQSPSNKVTEKGKDVELRCDPISGHTALYWYRQSLGQGLEFLIYFQGNSAPDKSGLPSDRFSAERTGGSVSTLTIQRTQQEDSAVYLCASSFTGVQPQHFGDGTRLSIL.

Concerning this clonotype: A much larger clone sits a single nucleotide away, making a read error possible. CDR3 sequence reads: CASKSAGCYEQYF. DNA of the CDR3: TGTGCCAGCAAGTCCGCAGGGTGTTACGAGCAGTACTTC. The rearrangement links TRBV6-5 to TRBJ2-7; TRBD1 is a possible D gene (5 bases). V was pared by 7 bases and J by 4 bases, with 14 bases between. Germline-derived CDR1 and CDR2 are MNHEY and SVGAGI. CDR3 length: 13 amino acids.

CDR3 amino acids: CSATHGQGRGMNTEAFF. CDR3 DNA sequence: TGCAGTGCTACCCACGGACAGGGGAGGGGAATGAACACTGAAGCTTTCTTT. The J gene is TRBJ1-1, the V gene TRBV20-1; TRBD1 agrees at 9 bases. V dropped 4 bases and J dropped 0; count of bases not matched to a gene: 12. CDR3 size: 17 residues. Per the germline V gene, CDR1 is DFQATT and CDR2 is SNEGSKA (reference sequence).